A selection of T cell receptor beta chains follows, all from one sample in a study of T cells expressing NK-cell markers. Reanalyzing the 5' RACE reads, TCRdb keeps one entry per CDR3 protein, without DNA. Its table records roughly 180,000 distinct CDR3 sequences. The sequencing input was blood T cells: a sorted CD56 or NKG2C T cell subset, CD4+ or CD8+ T cells, or bulk PBMC T cells (not recorded which). These receptors came from a woman aged 18-69 years in good health. Each CDR3 is given with its conserved first and last residue. Each record gives: V gene, J gene, CDR3 protein.

V: TRBV12-3/TRBV12-4
J: TRBJ2-2
CDR3: CASSSSRRENTGELFF

V: TRBV5-1
J: TRBJ1-4
CDR3: CASSLETGTGVEKLFF

V: TRBV7-2
J: TRBJ2-5
CDR3: CASSWTGRETQYF

V: TRBV5-1
J: TRBJ2-7
CDR3: CASSEDRGLEQYF

V: TRBV28
J: TRBJ2-7
CDR3: CASSSIGRSSYEQYF

V: TRBV6-1
J: TRBJ1-1
CDR3: CASSEALDSLAFF

V: TRBV12-3/TRBV12-4
J: TRBJ1-1
CDR3: CASSLYRDRDWAFF

V: TRBV10-3
J: TRBJ2-3
CDR3: CATSLAGGGTDTQYF

V: TRBV12-3/TRBV12-4
J: TRBJ2-1
CDR3: CASSLLRPNNEQFF

V: TRBV6-1
J: TRBJ2-2
CDR3: CASSRRQGDTGELFF

V: TRBV10-3
J: TRBJ2-1
CDR3: CAISAAQGAIDNEQFF

V: TRBV12-3/TRBV12-4
J: TRBJ1-1
CDR3: CASSLTGAYTEAFF

V: TRBV29-1
J: TRBJ2-3
CDR3: CSVEYRRDTQYF

V: TRBV28
J: TRBJ1-2
CDR3: CASIPDGTYGYTF

V: TRBV7-9
J: TRBJ1-5
CDR3: CASAGAYGNQPQHF

V: TRBV29-1
J: TRBJ2-7
CDR3: CSARQGSNSYEQYF

V: TRBV25-1
J: TRBJ2-1
CDR3: CASSELGVGDNEQFF

V: TRBV10-3
J: TRBJ2-2
CDR3: CAISESGEWELFF

V: TRBV2
J: TRBJ2-1
CDR3: CASSPMWGDEQFF

V: TRBV28
J: TRBJ1-6
CDR3: CASSPSSGQGHNSPLHF

V: TRBV20-1
J: TRBJ2-7
CDR3: CSVMRGIRYEQYF

V: TRBV20-1
J: TRBJ1-1
CDR3: CSATAPTGYRTEAFF

V: TRBV18
J: TRBJ2-1
CDR3: CASSPGTLIYTNEQFF

V: TRBV5-1
J: TRBJ2-7
CDR3: CASSSDPSVVYEQYF

V: TRBV7-9
J: TRBJ2-1
CDR3: CASSFLSGMAEQFF

V: TRBV10-3
J: TRBJ2-1
CDR3: CAISESLAELYNEQFF

V: TRBV5-1
J: TRBJ2-1
CDR3: CASKVESSYNEQFF

V: TRBV12-3/TRBV12-4
J: TRBJ2-1
CDR3: CASSTAGARGRADEQFF

V: TRBV7-3
J: TRBJ2-7
CDR3: CASSPTANSYEQYF

V: TRBV5-1
J: TRBJ1-1
CDR3: CASSSPTGSTEAFF

V: TRBV20-1
J: TRBJ2-7
CDR3: CSARDLQGSEQYF

V: TRBV29-1
J: TRBJ1-2
CDR3: CSVQGGRSYGYTF

V: TRBV1
J: TRBJ2-4
CDR3: CTSSQIILAKNIQYF

V: TRBV27
J: TRBJ2-1
CDR3: CASNPAGERNEQFF

V: TRBV5-1
J: TRBJ1-4
CDR3: CASSLEPVPNEKLFF